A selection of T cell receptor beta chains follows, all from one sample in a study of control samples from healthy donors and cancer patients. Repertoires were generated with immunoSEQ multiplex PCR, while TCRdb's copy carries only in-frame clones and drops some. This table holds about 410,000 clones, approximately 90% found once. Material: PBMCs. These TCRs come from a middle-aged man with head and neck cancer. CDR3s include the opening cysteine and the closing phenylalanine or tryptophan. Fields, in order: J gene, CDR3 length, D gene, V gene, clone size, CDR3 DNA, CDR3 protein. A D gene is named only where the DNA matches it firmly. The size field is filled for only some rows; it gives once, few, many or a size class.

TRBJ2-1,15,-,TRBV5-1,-,TGCGCCAGCAAAGTAGTCGCAGTCATTGTCAATGAGCAGTTCTTC,CASKVVAVIVNEQFF
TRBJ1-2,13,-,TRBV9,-,TGTGCCAGCAGCGTTAGACAGAACTATGGCTACACCTTC,CASSVRQNYGYTF
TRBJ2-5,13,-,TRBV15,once,TGTGCCACCAGCAGAGATCCGGCAGAGACCCAGTACTTC,CATSRDPAETQYF
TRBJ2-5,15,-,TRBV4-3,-,TGCGCCAGCAGCCAAGATCGGGGGCCACGGGGGACCCAGTACTTC,CASSQDRGPRGTQYF
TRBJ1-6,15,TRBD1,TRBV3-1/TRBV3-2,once,TGTGCCAGCAGCCAAGGGGACAGCTCAAATTCACCCCTCCACTTT,CASSQGDSSNSPLHF
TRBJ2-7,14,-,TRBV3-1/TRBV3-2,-,TGTGCCAGCAGCCAAGGGCGCGGGCCCGGCGAGCAGTACTTC,CASSQGRGPGEQYF
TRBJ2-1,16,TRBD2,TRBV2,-,TGTGCCAGCACCCGTTTAGCGGGGGGGATCTACAATGAGCAGTTCTTC,CASTRLAGGIYNEQFF
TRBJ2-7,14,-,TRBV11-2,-,TGTGCCAGCAGCTTTTCTCGAAGCTCCTACGAGCAGTACTTC,CASSFSRSSYEQYF
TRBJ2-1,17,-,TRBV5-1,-,TGCGCCAGCAGCTTGGCGCCGGTGGGGGCGGGGTACAATGAGCAGTTCTTC,CASSLAPVGAGYNEQFF
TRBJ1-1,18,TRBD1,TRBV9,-,TGTGCCAGCAGCGTAGGGGGCCAGGGGGAGTTTAGGGGCACTGAAGCTTTCTTT,CASSVGGQGEFRGTEAFF
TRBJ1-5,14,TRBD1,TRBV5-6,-,TGTGCCAGCAGCATACAGGGGGCTGGGCAGCCCCAGCATTTT,CASSIQGAGQPQHF
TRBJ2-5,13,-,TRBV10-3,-,TGTGCCATCAGTGCCGGATTAGGGGAGACCCAGTACTTC,CAISAGLGETQYF
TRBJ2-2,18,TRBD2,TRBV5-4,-,TGTGCCAGCAGCTTGGTTCCTAGCGGGGGGGCCAGCACCGGGGAGCTGTTTTTT,CASSLVPSGGASTGELFF
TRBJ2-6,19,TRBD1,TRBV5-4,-,TGTGCCAGCAGCTTGGGGTTGGACAGGGGGCGCGTTGGGGCCAACGTCCTGACTTTC,CASSLGLDRGRVGANVLTF
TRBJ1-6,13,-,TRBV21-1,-,TGTGCCAGCACTGGGACAGGGGGTTCACCCCTCCACTTT,CASTGTGGSPLHF
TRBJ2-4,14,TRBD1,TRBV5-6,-,TGTGCCAGCAGCTTCGGGACAGGCAAAAACATTCAGTACTTC,CASSFGTGKNIQYF
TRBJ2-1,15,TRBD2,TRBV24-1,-,TGTGCCACCAGTGATGGTAGCGGGAGCGGCAATGAGCAGTTCTTC,CATSDGSGSGNEQFF
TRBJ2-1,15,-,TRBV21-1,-,TGTGCCAGCAGCAAAGGTGCCAGGGCGGTCAATGAGCAGTTCTTC,CASSKGARAVNEQFF
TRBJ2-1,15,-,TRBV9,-,TGTGCCAGCAGCGTAGATAGGGGCCTAGGCAATGAGCAGTTCTTC,CASSVDRGLGNEQFF
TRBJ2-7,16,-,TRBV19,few,TGTGCCAGTAGTACCACCCGGGACACTCTCTCCTACGAGCAGTACTTC,CASSTTRDTLSYEQYF
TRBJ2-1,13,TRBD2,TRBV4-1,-,TGCGCCAGCAGGCCGGGACTAGCGGATGAGCAGTTCTTC,CASRPGLADEQFF
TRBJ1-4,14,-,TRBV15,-,TGTGCCACAAAAGGGGGGCTCGCTAATGAAAAACTGTTTTTT,CATKGGLANEKLFF
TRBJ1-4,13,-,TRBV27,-,TGTGCCAGCAGTTTGAGTGATAATGAAAAACTGTTTTTT,CASSLSDNEKLFF
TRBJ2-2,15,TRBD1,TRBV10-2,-,TGCGCCAGCGGCTGGGACAGGGGTGGAACCGGGGAGCTGTTTTTT,CASGWDRGGTGELFF
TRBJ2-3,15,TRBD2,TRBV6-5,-,TGTGCCAGCAGGGGGGATGGGACTAGGGCAGATACGCAGTATTTT,CASRGDGTRADTQYF
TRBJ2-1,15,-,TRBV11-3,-,TGTGCCAGCAGCTTATCCGCGGGCCCTTACAATGAGCAGTTCTTC,CASSLSAGPYNEQFF
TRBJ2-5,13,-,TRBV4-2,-,TGTGCCAGCAGCCAAGGTGCCTGGGAGACCCAGTACTTC,CASSQGAWETQYF
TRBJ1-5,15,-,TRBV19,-,TGTGCCAGTAGTAAGATTACAGGGAGCAATCAGCCCCAGCATTTT,CASSKITGSNQPQHF
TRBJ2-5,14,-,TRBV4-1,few,TGCGCCAGCAGCCAAGATTTGCTTCGCGAGACCCAGTACTTC,CASSQDLLRETQYF
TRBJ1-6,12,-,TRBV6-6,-,TGTGCCAGCAGTTACTGGCTTTCACCCCTCCACTTT,CASSYWLSPLHF
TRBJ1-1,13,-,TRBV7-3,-,TGTGCCAGCAGCTCACAGGTGAACACTGAAGCTTTCTTT,CASSSQVNTEAFF
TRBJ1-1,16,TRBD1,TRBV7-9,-,TGTGCCAGCAGCCCCCCGGGGGACAGACTGAACACTGAAGCTTTCTTT,CASSPPGDRLNTEAFF
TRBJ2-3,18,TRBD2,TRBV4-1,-,TGCGCCAGCAGCCTCAACCCCGGCCTAGCGGGAGTTGTAGATACGCAGTATTTT,CASSLNPGLAGVVDTQYF
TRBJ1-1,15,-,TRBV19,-,TGTGCCAGTAGTATTCCCCGGACGGGAGGGACTGAAGCTTTCTTT,CASSIPRTGGTEAFF
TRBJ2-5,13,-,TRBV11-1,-,TGTGCCAGCAGCTTAGCGACCGGAGAGACCCAGTACTTC,CASSLATGETQYF
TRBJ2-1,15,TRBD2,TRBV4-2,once,TGTGCCAGCAGCCAAGAAGGCCTAGCGGGGGGGGAGCAGTTCTTC,CASSQEGLAGGEQFF